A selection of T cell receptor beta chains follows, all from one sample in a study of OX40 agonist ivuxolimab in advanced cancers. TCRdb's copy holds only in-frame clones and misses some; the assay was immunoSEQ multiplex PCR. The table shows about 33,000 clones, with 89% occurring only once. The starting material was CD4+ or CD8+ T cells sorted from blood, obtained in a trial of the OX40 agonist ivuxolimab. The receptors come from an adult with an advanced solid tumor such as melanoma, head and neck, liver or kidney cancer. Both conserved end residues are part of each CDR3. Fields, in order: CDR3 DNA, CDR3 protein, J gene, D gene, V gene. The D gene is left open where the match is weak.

cdr3_nt: TGTGCCAGTAGCCAAAGGTCGGGACAGGGGCACGAGCAGTACTTC; cdr3_aa: CASSQRSGQGHEQYF; j_call: TRBJ2-7; d_call: TRBD1; v_call: TRBV19
cdr3_nt: TGTGCCAGTAGCTCACAGGGGATGGGGTACCAGCCCCAGCATTTT; cdr3_aa: CASSSQGMGYQPQHF; j_call: TRBJ1-5; d_call: TRBD1; v_call: TRBV19
cdr3_nt: TGTGCCAGCAGTGAAGTCTTAAGGGGGGCAGGCGGCTACACCTTC; cdr3_aa: CASSEVLRGAGGYTF; j_call: TRBJ1-2; d_call: NA; v_call: TRBV6-1
cdr3_nt: TGTGCCAGCAGCTTAGCGGGACTAGCGGGGGGCGGAAAGAACAATGAGCAGTTCTTC; cdr3_aa: CASSLAGLAGGGKNNEQFF; j_call: TRBJ2-1; d_call: TRBD2; v_call: TRBV7-2
cdr3_nt: TGTGCCAGCAGTTTAAAGGGAGGTGGGCTGTTTTTT; cdr3_aa: CASSLKGGGLFF; j_call: TRBJ2-2; d_call: NA; v_call: TRBV28
cdr3_nt: TGTGCCAGCAGTCGAAGCGGGCCAATAGAGACCCAGTACTTC; cdr3_aa: CASSRSGPIETQYF; j_call: TRBJ2-5; d_call: NA; v_call: TRBV6-5
cdr3_nt: TGTGCCAGCAGTTATTATACAGGGTCAGCGGTGGGAGCTTTCTTT; cdr3_aa: CASSYYTGSAVGAFF; j_call: TRBJ1-1; d_call: NA; v_call: TRBV6-5
cdr3_nt: TGTGCCAGCTCCCGCAGGGGAACTGAAGCTTTCTTT; cdr3_aa: CASSRRGTEAFF; j_call: TRBJ1-1; d_call: NA; v_call: TRBV18
cdr3_nt: TGTGCCAGCAGCCAGGGACTCCCAGGCTACGATAGCGGCGAGCAGTACTTC; cdr3_aa: CASSQGLPGYDSGEQYF; j_call: TRBJ2-7; d_call: NA; v_call: TRBV9
cdr3_nt: TGTGCCAGCAGTCCCTCCAGGGGGGGTAGCGGGGACAATGAGCAGTTCTTC; cdr3_aa: CASSPSRGGSGDNEQFF; j_call: TRBJ2-1; d_call: NA; v_call: TRBV28